The rows below give T cell receptor beta chains drawn from one sample of a study of T cells in Graves' hyperthyroidism and ophthalmopathy. TCRdb processed the multiplex PCR reads anew with MiXCR; each CDR3 protein has one entry. The table lists more than 550,000 distinct CDR3 sequences, 45% of them singletons. The sequencing sample was made of peripheral blood or thyroid tissue (not recorded which). These TCRs come from an adult man with Graves' disease, either hyperthyroidism or ophthalmopathy (not recorded which). Both conserved end residues are part of each CDR3. Each record gives: D gene, J gene, clone size, V gene, CDR3 DNA, CDR3 protein. The D gene is left open where the match is weak. Not all rows give a size; the values are once, few, many and, for expanded clones, a class.

D gene: -; J gene: TRBJ1-1; clone size: many; V gene: TRBV12-3/TRBV12-4; CDR3 DNA: TGTGCCAGCAGTTTTGGGGGGTACACTGAAGCTTTCTTT; CDR3 protein: CASSFGGYTEAFF
D gene: TRBD1; J gene: TRBJ1-4; clone size: -; V gene: TRBV5-1; CDR3 DNA: TGCGCCAGCAGCTTGGAACCCGGGACAGCTAATGAAAAACTGTTTTTT; CDR3 protein: CASSLEPGTANEKLFF
D gene: -; J gene: TRBJ1-5; clone size: once; V gene: TRBV20-1; CDR3 DNA: TGCAGTGCTAGTTGGTCCTGGGAAGGCGGACAGCCCCAGCATTTT; CDR3 protein: CSASWSWEGGQPQHF
D gene: -; J gene: TRBJ1-1; clone size: -; V gene: TRBV7-2; CDR3 DNA: TGTGCCAGCAGCCCGGCACAGGTAAGAAAGGACTTTTTCTTT; CDR3 protein: CASSPAQVRKDFFF
D gene: -; J gene: TRBJ1-4; clone size: many; V gene: TRBV10-1; CDR3 DNA: TGCGCCAGCAGTGAGTTCCAGGGTGAAAAACTGTTTTTT; CDR3 protein: CASSEFQGEKLFF
D gene: TRBD1; J gene: TRBJ1-4; clone size: once; V gene: TRBV20-1; CDR3 DNA: TGCAGTGCTCGCCACAGGGGGCGCGGTGAAAAACTGTTTTTT; CDR3 protein: CSARHRGRGEKLFF
D gene: TRBD2; J gene: TRBJ2-5; clone size: few; V gene: TRBV7-9; CDR3 DNA: TGTGCCAGCAGCTTTCAGACTAGCGGGGGGAAAGAGACCCAGTACTTC; CDR3 protein: CASSFQTSGGKETQYF
D gene: TRBD2; J gene: TRBJ2-7; clone size: many; V gene: TRBV7-9; CDR3 DNA: TGTGCCAGCAGCTTAGTGACTAGCGGTTCCTACGAGCAGTACTTC; CDR3 protein: CASSLVTSGSYEQYF
D gene: TRBD1; J gene: TRBJ2-2; clone size: -; V gene: TRBV25-1; CDR3 DNA: TGTGCCAGCAGGGAACAGGGGAGCGGCACCGGGGAGCTGTTTTTT; CDR3 protein: CASREQGSGTGELFF
D gene: -; J gene: TRBJ1-2; clone size: -; V gene: TRBV5-1; CDR3 DNA: TGCGCCAGCAGCCCAGACAGTACCTATGGCTACACCTTC; CDR3 protein: CASSPDSTYGYTF
D gene: -; J gene: TRBJ2-5; clone size: once; V gene: TRBV5-1; CDR3 DNA: TGCGCCAGCAGCCGCGGCCCGGGAGTCGAAGAGACCCAGTACTTC; CDR3 protein: CASSRGPGVEETQYF
D gene: -; J gene: TRBJ1-2; clone size: many; V gene: TRBV7-9; CDR3 DNA: TGTGCCAGCAGCTTAGCGACAGAGAATGGCTACACCTTC; CDR3 protein: CASSLATENGYTF
D gene: -; J gene: TRBJ1-1; clone size: -; V gene: TRBV9; CDR3 DNA: TGTGCCAGCAGTTTAGCGATTCGCGGAACAGGGAGAAGCACTGAAGCTTTCTTT; CDR3 protein: CASSLAIRGTGRSTEAFF
D gene: -; J gene: TRBJ1-6; clone size: -; V gene: TRBV25-1; CDR3 DNA: TGTGCCAGCTTATTTCAGGAATCACCCCTCCACTTT; CDR3 protein: CASLFQESPLHF
D gene: -; J gene: TRBJ1-2; clone size: -; V gene: TRBV20-1; CDR3 DNA: TGCAGTGCTAAACCCATCGCAGGGGCTAACTATGGCTACACCTTC; CDR3 protein: CSAKPIAGANYGYTF
D gene: -; J gene: TRBJ2-7; clone size: many; V gene: TRBV9; CDR3 DNA: TGTGCCAGCAGCCGGGACGCAAACTACGAGCAGTACTTC; CDR3 protein: CASSRDANYEQYF
D gene: TRBD1; J gene: TRBJ1-3; clone size: -; V gene: TRBV7-9; CDR3 DNA: TGTGCCAGCAGCTCGGACAGGGGGTTGAACACCATATATTTT; CDR3 protein: CASSSDRGLNTIYF
D gene: TRBD1; J gene: TRBJ1-4; clone size: -; V gene: TRBV20-1; CDR3 DNA: TGCAGTGCTTCCACCGGGACAGATAATGAAAAACTGTTTTTT; CDR3 protein: CSASTGTDNEKLFF
D gene: TRBD1; J gene: TRBJ2-5; clone size: many; V gene: TRBV24-1; CDR3 DNA: TGTGCCACCAGTGACCCGGACAGGGATGAGACCCAGTACTTC; CDR3 protein: CATSDPDRDETQYF
D gene: -; J gene: TRBJ1-2; clone size: many; V gene: TRBV13; CDR3 DNA: TGTGCCAGCAGCTTAAGCGGGCAGAGTGGCTACACCTTC; CDR3 protein: CASSLSGQSGYTF
D gene: -; J gene: TRBJ2-2; clone size: -; V gene: TRBV2; CDR3 DNA: TGTGCCACCACGACGGGACCCTCGAACACCGGGGAGCTGTTTTTT; CDR3 protein: CATTTGPSNTGELFF
D gene: -; J gene: TRBJ1-5; clone size: -; V gene: TRBV19; CDR3 DNA: TGTGCCGGTAGTATAGCTGGGACCGATAGCAATCAGCCCCAGCATTTT; CDR3 protein: CAGSIAGTDSNQPQHF
D gene: -; J gene: TRBJ1-1; clone size: many; V gene: TRBV7-3; CDR3 DNA: TGTGCCAGCAGCACCAACATGAACACTGAAGCTTTCTTT; CDR3 protein: CASSTNMNTEAFF
D gene: TRBD1; J gene: TRBJ2-7; clone size: few; V gene: TRBV7-8; CDR3 DNA: TGTGCCAGCAGCTTAGGGACAGGGATCCTCTACGAGCAGTACTTC; CDR3 protein: CASSLGTGILYEQYF
D gene: TRBD1; J gene: TRBJ2-5; clone size: many; V gene: TRBV2; CDR3 DNA: TGTGCCAGCACCCTGCAGGGGGTAGAGACCCAGTACTTC; CDR3 protein: CASTLQGVETQYF
D gene: -; J gene: TRBJ1-5; clone size: few; V gene: TRBV11-3; CDR3 DNA: TGTGCCAGCAGCTTAGTGGGCGGATATAGCAATCAGCCCCAGCATTTT; CDR3 protein: CASSLVGGYSNQPQHF
D gene: -; J gene: TRBJ1-2; clone size: few; V gene: TRBV7-8; CDR3 DNA: TGTGCCAGCAGCCGGAACAGGGTTTTAGATGGCTACACCTTC; CDR3 protein: CASSRNRVLDGYTF
D gene: -; J gene: TRBJ1-6; clone size: many; V gene: TRBV7-6; CDR3 DNA: TGTGCCAGCAGCTTAGTCGGGGCCGGTGGTTCACCCCTCCACTTT; CDR3 protein: CASSLVGAGGSPLHF
D gene: -; J gene: TRBJ1-1; clone size: -; V gene: TRBV29-1; CDR3 DNA: TGCAGCGTTGACGACAGGATCACTGAAGCTTTCTTT; CDR3 protein: CSVDDRITEAFF
D gene: -; J gene: TRBJ1-4; clone size: -; V gene: TRBV19; CDR3 DNA: TGTGCCAGTAGTACCCCAGGGTTGGGATATGAAAAACTGTTTTTT; CDR3 protein: CASSTPGLGYEKLFF
D gene: TRBD1; J gene: TRBJ1-2; clone size: -; V gene: TRBV5-4; CDR3 DNA: TGTGCCAGCAGCTCCTCTCCGGGACAGGGGAGCTATGGCTACACCTTC; CDR3 protein: CASSSSPGQGSYGYTF
D gene: TRBD1; J gene: TRBJ1-2; clone size: many; V gene: TRBV29-1; CDR3 DNA: TGCAGCGTTGGGGGAGACAGGGGGCTTTATGGCTACACCTTC; CDR3 protein: CSVGGDRGLYGYTF
D gene: -; J gene: TRBJ2-6; clone size: -; V gene: TRBV10-3; CDR3 DNA: TGTGCCACCAGGGGTTCCGAGGCGTCTGGGGCCAACGTCCTGACTTTC; CDR3 protein: CATRGSEASGANVLTF
D gene: -; J gene: TRBJ2-7; clone size: -; V gene: TRBV10-3; CDR3 DNA: TGTGCCAGCGTCCCAGCCGCATCCTACGAGCAGTACTTC; CDR3 protein: CASVPAASYEQYF
D gene: -; J gene: TRBJ1-5; clone size: many; V gene: TRBV7-2; CDR3 DNA: TGTGCCAGCAGCGAGACAACAGATAGCAATCAGCCCCAGCATTTT; CDR3 protein: CASSETTDSNQPQHF
D gene: -; J gene: TRBJ1-2; clone size: -; V gene: TRBV29-1; CDR3 DNA: TGCAGCGTTGGGGCACCTAACTATGGCTACACCTTC; CDR3 protein: CSVGAPNYGYTF
D gene: TRBD2; J gene: TRBJ2-7; clone size: few; V gene: TRBV5-1; CDR3 DNA: TGCGCCAGCAGCTTGCCTAGCGGGACCTCTTCCTACGAGCAGTACTTC; CDR3 protein: CASSLPSGTSSYEQYF
D gene: -; J gene: TRBJ1-2; clone size: -; V gene: TRBV25-1; CDR3 DNA: TGTGCCAGCAGTCCTTCTCTGACGGGCTATGGCTACACCTTC; CDR3 protein: CASSPSLTGYGYTF
D gene: -; J gene: TRBJ1-2; clone size: -; V gene: TRBV7-9; CDR3 DNA: TGTGCCAGCAGCTTAGAAGGGTTGGGTGCCTATGGCTACACCTTC; CDR3 protein: CASSLEGLGAYGYTF
D gene: TRBD1; J gene: TRBJ1-1; clone size: -; V gene: TRBV20-1; CDR3 DNA: TGCAGTGCTAGGCCAAACAGGGGGCTAAACACTGAAGCTTTCTTT; CDR3 protein: CSARPNRGLNTEAFF
D gene: -; J gene: TRBJ1-2; clone size: few; V gene: TRBV5-1; CDR3 DNA: TGCGCCAGCAGCTTCGGGCAACAGTATGGCTACACCTTC; CDR3 protein: CASSFGQQYGYTF
D gene: -; J gene: TRBJ2-7; clone size: -; V gene: TRBV19; CDR3 DNA: TGTGCCAGTAGTATAGATTCCCCGCCGGGAGAGCAGTACTTC; CDR3 protein: CASSIDSPPGEQYF
D gene: -; J gene: TRBJ1-1; clone size: -; V gene: TRBV7-9; CDR3 DNA: TGTGCCAGCAGCGACGTCGGAGGGGCGGTGAACACTGAAGCTTTCTTT; CDR3 protein: CASSDVGGAVNTEAFF
D gene: -; J gene: TRBJ2-2; clone size: -; V gene: TRBV7-9; CDR3 DNA: TGTGCCAGCAGCGTGGAGGCGAGGGTGAACACCGGGGAGCTGTTTTTT; CDR3 protein: CASSVEARVNTGELFF
D gene: -; J gene: TRBJ2-5; clone size: few; V gene: TRBV11-2; CDR3 DNA: TGTGCCAGCAGCTTCGGGGATCGGGAGACCCAGTACTTC; CDR3 protein: CASSFGDRETQYF
D gene: -; J gene: TRBJ2-7; clone size: few; V gene: TRBV7-2; CDR3 DNA: TGTGCCAGCAGCCCATCGCCCGGGCGTACCCTAGGAGAAACAGGTTCCTACGAGCAGTACTTC; CDR3 protein: CASSPSPGRTLGETGSYEQYF
D gene: TRBD1; J gene: TRBJ2-7; clone size: -; V gene: TRBV7-2; CDR3 DNA: TGTGCCAGCAGCTTGGGGACAGGGACGACCTACGAGCAGTACTTC; CDR3 protein: CASSLGTGTTYEQYF
D gene: -; J gene: TRBJ2-2; clone size: -; V gene: TRBV14; CDR3 DNA: TGTGCCAGCAGCCGAACAGGGCCGTCCGGGGAGCTGTTTTTT; CDR3 protein: CASSRTGPSGELFF
D gene: -; J gene: TRBJ2-2; clone size: -; V gene: TRBV5-1; CDR3 DNA: TGCGCCAGCAGCTTGGTGCTGAACGGCGGGGAGCTGTTTTTT; CDR3 protein: CASSLVLNGGELFF
D gene: -; J gene: TRBJ1-1; clone size: many; V gene: TRBV7-9; CDR3 DNA: TGTGCCAGCAGTCTACTGGTAGGGTTCGATATCGGGACTGAAGCTTTCTTT; CDR3 protein: CASSLLVGFDIGTEAFF
D gene: -; J gene: TRBJ1-1; clone size: many; V gene: TRBV10-3; CDR3 DNA: TGTGCCAGCGCGGGGGATATGAACACTGAAGCTTTCTTT; CDR3 protein: CASAGDMNTEAFF
D gene: -; J gene: TRBJ1-1; clone size: many; V gene: TRBV7-8; CDR3 DNA: TGTGCCAGCAGCGCCACCGGACAGAACACTGAAGCTTTCTTT; CDR3 protein: CASSATGQNTEAFF